Below are 8 T cell receptor beta chains sequenced from a single sample in a study of T cells in Graves' hyperthyroidism and ophthalmopathy. The TCR beta CDR3 regions underwent amplification using RNA transcripts as the source. RT-PCR in the first round (using the HTBI primer set) targeted the TCR CDR3. TCRdb re-derived calls from the multiplex PCR reads in MiXCR, one entry per CDR3 protein. The data contain under 750,000 distinct CDR3 sequences, over 15% of them singletons. Sequencing was done on a sample of blood. The source is a woman in her fifties or sixties with Graves' hyperthyroidism that later progressed to Graves' ophthalmopathy.

This clonotype was observed many times. The chain recombines TRBV12-3 or TRBV12-4 with TRBJ1-6; D not certain. V was trimmed by 5 bases and J by 9 bases, leaving 20 bases between them. The CDR3 consists of 16 residues. The DNA for the CDR3 is TGTGCCAGCAGTCTGACATCCGGGGTTGGTAGTTCACCCCTCCACTTT. Its translation: CASSLTSGVGSSPLHF.

This clonotype was seen at least ten times. This sequence joins TRBV27 and TRBJ1-2, with D unclear. The germline CDR1 and CDR2 sequences are MNHEY and SMNVEV (reference sequence). V lost 0 bases, J lost 8 bases, and 10 bases lay in between. The CDR3 has 13 amino acids. For the CDR3, the DNA is TGTGCCAGCAGTTTATCAGGGAATTTGGGCTACACCTTC. It is translated as CASSLSGNLGYTF.

Only one count was recorded for this clonotype. This chain links TRBV7-2 with TRBJ1-2, with a tentative D call TRBD1 (6 bases). Trimming stripped 0 bases from V and 5 bases from J, with 13 bases between. The CDR3 contains 15 residues. Germline-derived CDR1 and CDR2 are SGHTA and FQGNSA. The CDR3 loop reads CASSLAKGHLYGYTF. The CDR3 DNA reads as TGTGCCAGCAGCTTAGCCAAGGGACATCTATATGGCTACACCTTC.

V usage is TRBV20-1 and J usage is TRBJ2-2; D is uncertain. Germline values: CDR1 DFQATT, CDR2 SNEGSKA (reference sequence). V shed 6 bases and J shed 4 bases, with 12 bases lying between them. CDR3 length: 13 amino acids. CDR3 in amino acids: CSAILRATGELFF. CDR3 nucleotide sequence: TGCAGTGCCATCTTACGAGCCACCGGGGAGCTGTTTTTT.

The rearrangement joins TRBV5-6 to TRBJ2-5; 7 bases match TRBD1. Germline values: CDR1 SGHDT, CDR2 YYEEEE. The CDR3 has 16 amino acids. J gave up 0 bases and V 0 bases, and 5 bases lay outside the gene matches. CDR3 protein: CASSLVAGGYQETQYF. The CDR3 bases are TGTGCCAGCAGCTTGGTGGCAGGGGGATACCAAGAGACCCAGTACTTC.

The rearrangement links TRBV6-2 or TRBV6-3 to TRBJ1-4; D gene unclear. V was shortened by 2 bases and J by 0 bases, with 13 bases between the two germline ends. This CDR3 comprises 17 residues. CDR1 and CDR2 (germline): MNHEY, SVGEGT. The CDR3 bases are TGTGCCAGCAGTTACACCCCGCCCCGAGCAACTAATGAAAAACTGTTTTTT. Its translation is CASSYTPPRATNEKLFF.

This clonotype was found many times. The V and J genes are TRBV20-1 and TRBJ1-2, with no clear D. The CDR3 loop spans 15 amino acids. The germline CDR1 and CDR2 sequences are DFQATT and SNEGSKA (reference sequence). Trimming took 0 bases from V and 10 from J, leaving 21 bases between them. The CDR3 loop reads CSARDSPHQKEAYTF. The CDR3 nucleotides are TGCAGTGCTAGAGACTCACCTCACCAGAAGGAGGCCTACACCTTC.

The chain couples TRBV19 to TRBJ1-4; D perhaps matches TRBD1 (5 bases). In germline, CDR1 is LNHDA, CDR2 SQIVND (reference sequence). The CDR3 spans 15 residues. Deletions cut 7 bases from V and 3 bases from J, with 15 bases between. The CDR3 protein is CASTPVGASNEKLFF. DNA of the CDR3: TGTGCCAGTACTCCCGTTGGGGCGTCTAATGAAAAACTGTTTTTT.